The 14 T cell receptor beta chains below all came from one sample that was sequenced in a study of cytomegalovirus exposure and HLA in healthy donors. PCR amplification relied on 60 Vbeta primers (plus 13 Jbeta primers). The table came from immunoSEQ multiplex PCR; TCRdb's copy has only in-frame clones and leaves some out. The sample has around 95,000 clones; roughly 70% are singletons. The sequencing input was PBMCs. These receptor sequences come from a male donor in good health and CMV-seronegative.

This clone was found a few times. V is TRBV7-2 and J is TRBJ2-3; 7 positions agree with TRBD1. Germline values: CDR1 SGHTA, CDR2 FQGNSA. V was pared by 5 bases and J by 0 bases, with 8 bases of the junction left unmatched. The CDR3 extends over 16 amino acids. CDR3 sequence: CASSLQGQPSTDTQYF. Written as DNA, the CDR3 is TGTGCCAGCAGCCTCCAGGGACAGCCTAGCACAGATACGCAGTATTTT.

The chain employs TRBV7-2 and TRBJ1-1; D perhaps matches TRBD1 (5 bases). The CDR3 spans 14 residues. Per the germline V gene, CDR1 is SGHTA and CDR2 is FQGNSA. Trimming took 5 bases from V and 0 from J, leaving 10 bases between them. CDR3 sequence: CASSRRGVNTEAFF. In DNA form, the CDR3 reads TGTGCCAGCAGCCGCCGGGGGGTGAACACTGAAGCTTTCTTT.

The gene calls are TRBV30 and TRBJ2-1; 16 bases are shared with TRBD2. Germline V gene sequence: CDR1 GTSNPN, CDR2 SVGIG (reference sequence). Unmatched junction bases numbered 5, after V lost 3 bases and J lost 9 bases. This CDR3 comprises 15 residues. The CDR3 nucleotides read TGTGCCTGGAGGGGACTAGCGGGAGGGGGGCGTGAGCAGTTCTTC. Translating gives CAWRGLAGGGREQFF.

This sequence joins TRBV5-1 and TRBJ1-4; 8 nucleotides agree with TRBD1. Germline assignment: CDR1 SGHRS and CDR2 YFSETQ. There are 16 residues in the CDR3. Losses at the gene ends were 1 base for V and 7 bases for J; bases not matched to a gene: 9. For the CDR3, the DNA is TGCGCCAGCAGCTTGACTCCAGCAGGGGGCGGTGAAAAACTGTTTTTT. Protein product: CASSLTPAGGGEKLFF.

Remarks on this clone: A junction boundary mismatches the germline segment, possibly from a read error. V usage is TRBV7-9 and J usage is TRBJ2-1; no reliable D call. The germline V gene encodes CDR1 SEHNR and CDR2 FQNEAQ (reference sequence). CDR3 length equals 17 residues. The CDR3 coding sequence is TGTTCCAGCAGCTCTACCCGATCGCAGCCGGGTTACAATGAGCAGTTCTTC. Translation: CSSSSTRSQPGYNEQFF.

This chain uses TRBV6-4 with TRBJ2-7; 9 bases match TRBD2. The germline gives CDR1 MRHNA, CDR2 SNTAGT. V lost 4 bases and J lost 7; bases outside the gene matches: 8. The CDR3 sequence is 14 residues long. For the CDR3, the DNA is TGTGCCAGCAGTGCGGCGGGAGGGGAGGGGGAGCAGTACTTC. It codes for CASSAAGGEGEQYF.

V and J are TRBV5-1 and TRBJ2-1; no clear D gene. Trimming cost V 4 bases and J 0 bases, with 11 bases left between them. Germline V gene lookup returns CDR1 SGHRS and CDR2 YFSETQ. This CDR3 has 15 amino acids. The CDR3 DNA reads TGCGCCAGCAGCCCCCCTTTAGACTCCTACAATGAGCAGTTCTTC. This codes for CASSPPLDSYNEQFF. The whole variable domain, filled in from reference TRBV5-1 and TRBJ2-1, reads KAGVTQTPRYLIKTRGQQVTLSCSPISGHRSVSWYQQTPGQGLQFLFEYFSETQRNKGNFPGRFSGRQFSNSRSEMNVSTLELGDSALYLCASSPPLDSYNEQFFGPGTRLTVL.

Here the CDR3 reads CASSSLLRTGGTYEQYF. The DNA for the CDR3 is TGTGCCAGCAGTTCCCTACTCAGGACAGGGGGCACCTACGAGCAGTACTTC. The chain combines TRBV28 with TRBJ2-7; TRBD1 matches 11 bases. Germline values: CDR1 MDHEN, CDR2 SYDVKM. This CDR3 contains 17 residues. With 4 bases clipped from V and 2 bases from J, the junction kept 10 bases outside the gene matches.

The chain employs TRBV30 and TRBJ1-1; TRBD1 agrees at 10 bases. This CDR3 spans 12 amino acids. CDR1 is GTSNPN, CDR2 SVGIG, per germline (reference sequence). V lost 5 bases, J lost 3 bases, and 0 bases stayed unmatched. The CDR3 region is CAWGQGDTEAFF. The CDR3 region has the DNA TGTGCCTGGGGACAGGGGGACACTGAAGCTTTCTTT.

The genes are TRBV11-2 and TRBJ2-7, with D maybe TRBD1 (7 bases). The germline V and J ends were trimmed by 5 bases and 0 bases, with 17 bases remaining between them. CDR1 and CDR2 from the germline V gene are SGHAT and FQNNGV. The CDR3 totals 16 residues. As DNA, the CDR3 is TGTGCCAGCAGCCCGAAGGGGGGACAGAGCTCCTACGAGCAGTACTTC. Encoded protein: CASSPKGGQSSYEQYF.

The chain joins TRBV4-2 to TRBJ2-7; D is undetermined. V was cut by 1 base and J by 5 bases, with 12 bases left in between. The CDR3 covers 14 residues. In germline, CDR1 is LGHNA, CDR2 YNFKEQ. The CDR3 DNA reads TGTGCCAGCAGCCAAGGGGCTGCGCGTGACGAGCAGTACTTC. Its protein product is CASSQGAARDEQYF.

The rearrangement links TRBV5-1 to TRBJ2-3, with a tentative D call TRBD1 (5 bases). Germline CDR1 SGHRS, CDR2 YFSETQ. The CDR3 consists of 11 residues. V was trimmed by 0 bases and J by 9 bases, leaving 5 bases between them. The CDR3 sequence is CASSLDRTQYF. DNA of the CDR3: TGCGCCAGCAGCTTGGACAGGACGCAGTATTTT.

The CDR3 reads CASRDPPGQLFYF. As DNA, the CDR3 is TGCGCCAGCAGGGACCCCCCGGGACAGCTTTTTTACTTC. The rearrangement uses TRBV5-1 and TRBJ2-7; 7 bases agree with TRBD1. The CDR3 is 13 amino acids. V dropped 5 bases and J dropped 13; count of bases not matched to a gene: 15. Germline values: CDR1 SGHRS, CDR2 YFSETQ.

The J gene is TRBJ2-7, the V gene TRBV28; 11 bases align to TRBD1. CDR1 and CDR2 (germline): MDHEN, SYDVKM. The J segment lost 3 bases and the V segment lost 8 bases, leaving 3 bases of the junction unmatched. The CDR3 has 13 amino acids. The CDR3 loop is CASGGTGGYEQYF. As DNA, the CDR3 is TGTGCCAGCGGTGGGACAGGGGGCTACGAGCAGTACTTC.